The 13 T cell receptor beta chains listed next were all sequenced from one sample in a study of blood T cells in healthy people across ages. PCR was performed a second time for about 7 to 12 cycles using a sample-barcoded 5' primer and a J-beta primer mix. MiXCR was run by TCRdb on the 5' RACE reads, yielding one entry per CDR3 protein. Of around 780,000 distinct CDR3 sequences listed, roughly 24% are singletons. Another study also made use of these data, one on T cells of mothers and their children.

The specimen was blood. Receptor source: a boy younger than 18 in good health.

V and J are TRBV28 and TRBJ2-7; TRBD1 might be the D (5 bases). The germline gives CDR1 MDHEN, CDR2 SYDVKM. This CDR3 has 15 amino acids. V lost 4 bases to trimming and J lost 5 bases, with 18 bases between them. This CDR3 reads CASSSRTGASHEQYF. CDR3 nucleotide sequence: TGTGCCAGCAGTTCCCGTACAGGCGCGTCCCACGAGCAGTACTTC.

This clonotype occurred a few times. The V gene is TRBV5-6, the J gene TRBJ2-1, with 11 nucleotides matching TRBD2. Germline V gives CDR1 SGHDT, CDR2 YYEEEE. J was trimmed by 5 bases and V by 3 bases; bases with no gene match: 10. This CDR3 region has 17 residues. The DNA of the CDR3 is TGTGCCAGCAGCTCACCTCATACTAGCGGGGGCAACAATGAGCAGTTCTTC. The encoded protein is CASSSPHTSGGNNEQFF.

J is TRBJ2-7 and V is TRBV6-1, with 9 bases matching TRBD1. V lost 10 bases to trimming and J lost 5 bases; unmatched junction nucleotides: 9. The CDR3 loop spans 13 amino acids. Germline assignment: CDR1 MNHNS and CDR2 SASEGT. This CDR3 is CAIGRTGDDEQYF. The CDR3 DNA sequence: TGTGCCATCGGCAGGACAGGGGACGACGAGCAGTACTTC.

Here the CDR3 DNA reads TGTGCCACTCGGGACGGAATGAACACTGAAGCTTTCTTT. Protein product: CATRDGMNTEAFF. The chain couples TRBV24-1 to TRBJ1-1, with D perhaps TRBD1 (5 bases). This CDR3 has 13 residues. Germline CDR1 reads KGHDR; CDR2 reads SFDVKD. Trimming shortened V by 10 bases and J by 0 bases, and 11 bases separated the two germline ends.

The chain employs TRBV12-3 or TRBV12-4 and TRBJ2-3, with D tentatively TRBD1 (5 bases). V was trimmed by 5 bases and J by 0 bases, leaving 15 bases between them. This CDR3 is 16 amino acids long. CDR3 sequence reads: CASSQQVLASTDTQYF. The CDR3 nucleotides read TGTGCCAGCAGTCAACAGGTACTGGCTAGCACAGATACGCAGTATTTT.

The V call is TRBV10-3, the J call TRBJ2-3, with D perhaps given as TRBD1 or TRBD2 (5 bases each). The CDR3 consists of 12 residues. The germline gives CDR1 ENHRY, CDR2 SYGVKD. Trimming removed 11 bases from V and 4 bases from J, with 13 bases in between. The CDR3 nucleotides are TGTGCCGCCCGGGGCGCGGCAGATACGCAGTATTTT. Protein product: CAARGAADTQYF.

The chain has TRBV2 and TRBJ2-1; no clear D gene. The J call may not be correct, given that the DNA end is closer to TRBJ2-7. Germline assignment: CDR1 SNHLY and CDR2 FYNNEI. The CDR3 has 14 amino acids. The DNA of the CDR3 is TGTGCCAGCAGTGCAAGTCGGCCGGCCTACGAGCAGTACTTC. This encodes CASSASRPAYEQYF.

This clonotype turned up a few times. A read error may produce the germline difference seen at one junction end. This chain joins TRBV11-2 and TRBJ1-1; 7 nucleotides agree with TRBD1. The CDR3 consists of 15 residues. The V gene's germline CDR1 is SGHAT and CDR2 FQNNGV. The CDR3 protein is CASSRRTGKNTEALF. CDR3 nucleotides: TGTGCCAGCAGCCGACGGACAGGAAAGAACACTGAAGCTCTCTTT.

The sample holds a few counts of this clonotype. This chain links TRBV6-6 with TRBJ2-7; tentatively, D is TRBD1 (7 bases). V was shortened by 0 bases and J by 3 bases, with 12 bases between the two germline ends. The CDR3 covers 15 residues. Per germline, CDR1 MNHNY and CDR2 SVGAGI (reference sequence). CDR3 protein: CASSYSSQGGYEQYF. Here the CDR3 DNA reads TGTGCCAGCAGTTACTCCTCCCAGGGGGGCTACGAGCAGTACTTC.

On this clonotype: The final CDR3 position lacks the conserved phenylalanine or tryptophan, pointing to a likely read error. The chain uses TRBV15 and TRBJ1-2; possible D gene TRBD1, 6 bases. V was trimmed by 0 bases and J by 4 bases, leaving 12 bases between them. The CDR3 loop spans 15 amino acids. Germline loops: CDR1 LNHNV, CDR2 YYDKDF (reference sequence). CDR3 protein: CATSRDQGIGYGYTL. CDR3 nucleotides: TGTGCCACCAGCAGAGATCAGGGGATCGGCTATGGCTACACCCTC.

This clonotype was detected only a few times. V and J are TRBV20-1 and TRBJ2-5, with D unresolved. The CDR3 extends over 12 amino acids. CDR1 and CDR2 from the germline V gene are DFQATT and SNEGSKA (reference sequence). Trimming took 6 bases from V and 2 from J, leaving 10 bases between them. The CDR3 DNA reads TGCAGTGCCCTCTGGACGCAAGAGACCCAGTACTTC. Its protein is CSALWTQETQYF.

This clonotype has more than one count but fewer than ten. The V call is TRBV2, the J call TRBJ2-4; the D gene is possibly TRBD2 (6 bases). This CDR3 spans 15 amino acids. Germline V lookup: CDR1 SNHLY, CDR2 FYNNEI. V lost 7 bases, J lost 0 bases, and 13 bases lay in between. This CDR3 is CASKKSGGAKNIQYF. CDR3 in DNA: TGTGCCAGCAAGAAGTCCGGGGGAGCCAAAAACATTCAGTACTTC. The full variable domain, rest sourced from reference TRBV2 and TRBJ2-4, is EPEVTQTPSHQVTQMGQEVILRCVPISNHLYFYWYRQILGQKVEFLVSFYNNEISEKSEIFDDQFSVERPDGSNFTLKIRSTKLEDSAMYFCASKKSGGAKNIQYFGAGTRLSVL.

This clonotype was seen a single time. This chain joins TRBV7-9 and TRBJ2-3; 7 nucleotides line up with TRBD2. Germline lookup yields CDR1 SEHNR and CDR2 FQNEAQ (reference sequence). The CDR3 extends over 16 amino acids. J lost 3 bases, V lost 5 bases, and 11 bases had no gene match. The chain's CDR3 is CASSRAVGGRTDTQYF. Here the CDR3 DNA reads TGTGCCAGCAGCCGGGCGGTCGGGGGGAGAACAGATACGCAGTATTTT.